This is a list of T cell receptor beta chains from one sample in a study of cytomegalovirus exposure and HLA in healthy donors. Libraries were prepared by immunoSEQ multiplex PCR; TCRdb keeps only in-frame clonotypes and omits some of them. The data hold about 69,000 clones, with around 70% observed a single time. The sequencing sample was made of PBMCs. Receptors originate from a male donor in good health and CMV-seropositive. CDR3s include the opening cysteine and the closing phenylalanine or tryptophan. Fields, in order: V gene, J gene, D gene, clone size, CDR3 protein, CDR3 DNA. The D gene is left open where the match is weak. Rows give clone size only sometimes, using once, few, many, or a class for an expanded clone.

v_gene: TRBV6-4; j_gene: TRBJ2-2; d_gene: .; abundance: once; CDR3aa: CASSAWDTNTGELFF; CDR3nt: TGTGCCAGCAGTGCCTGGGACACTAACACCGGGGAGCTGTTTTTT
v_gene: TRBV7-9; j_gene: TRBJ2-3; d_gene: .; abundance: few; CDR3aa: CASSQSTDTQYF; CDR3nt: TGTGCCAGCAGCCAGAGCACAGATACGCAGTATTTT
v_gene: TRBV5-1; j_gene: TRBJ2-3; d_gene: TRBD2; abundance: .; CDR3aa: CASSLAGGPDTQYF; CDR3nt: TGCGCCAGCAGCTTAGCGGGAGGGCCAGATACGCAGTATTTT
v_gene: TRBV19; j_gene: TRBJ1-2; d_gene: .; abundance: .; CDR3aa: CASRVTTNYGYTF; CDR3nt: TGTGCCAGTAGAGTGACAACTAACTATGGCTACACCTTC
v_gene: TRBV9; j_gene: TRBJ2-1; d_gene: TRBD2; abundance: .; CDR3aa: CASSGTSGGANEQFF; CDR3nt: TGTGCCAGCAGCGGGACTAGCGGGGGGGCTAATGAGCAGTTCTTC
v_gene: TRBV10-3; j_gene: TRBJ2-1; d_gene: TRBD2; abundance: few; CDR3aa: CAISEVGGTSGRTPRNEQFF; CDR3nt: TGTGCCATCAGTGAGGTTGGCGGGACTAGCGGGAGGACGCCCCGAAATGAGCAGTTCTTC
v_gene: TRBV4-1; j_gene: TRBJ2-1; d_gene: .; abundance: few; CDR3aa: CASSLTGNEQFF; CDR3nt: TGCGCCAGCAGCTTAACAGGCAATGAGCAGTTCTTC
v_gene: TRBV19; j_gene: TRBJ2-5; d_gene: TRBD2; abundance: few; CDR3aa: CASSIDRGGDTPETQYF; CDR3nt: TGTGCCAGTAGTATAGATCGGGGGGGGGACACCCCGGAGACCCAGTACTTC
v_gene: TRBV6-5; j_gene: TRBJ2-7; d_gene: .; abundance: .; CDR3aa: CASSYRGSSNEQYF; CDR3nt: TGTGCCAGCAGTTATCGGGGGAGTAGTAACGAGCAGTACTTC
v_gene: TRBV10-1; j_gene: TRBJ2-2; d_gene: TRBD2; abundance: .; CDR3aa: CASSAGTSGSGELFF; CDR3nt: TGCGCCAGCAGTGCGGGGACTAGCGGGTCCGGGGAGCTGTTTTTT
v_gene: TRBV6-1; j_gene: TRBJ1-1; d_gene: .; abundance: .; CDR3aa: CASSALVGEGEAFF; CDR3nt: TGTGCCAGCAGCGCCTTGGTAGGGGAAGGAGAAGCTTTCTTT
v_gene: TRBV27; j_gene: TRBJ1-5; d_gene: .; abundance: .; CDR3aa: CASGPNQPQHF; CDR3nt: TGTGCCAGCGGCCCCAATCAGCCCCAGCATTTT
v_gene: TRBV10-3; j_gene: TRBJ2-7; d_gene: .; abundance: .; CDR3aa: CAISPGHTSYEQYF; CDR3nt: TGTGCCATCAGTCCGGGACATACTTCCTACGAGCAGTACTTC
v_gene: TRBV4-1; j_gene: TRBJ1-1; d_gene: .; abundance: .; CDR3aa: CASSQGSLNTEAFF; CDR3nt: TGCGCCAGCAGCCAAGGTTCTTTGAACACTGAAGCTTTCTTT
v_gene: TRBV2; j_gene: TRBJ2-2; d_gene: .; abundance: .; CDR3aa: CASRAGTHKIGELFF; CDR3nt: TGTGCCAGCAGGGCCGGGACTCACAAAATCGGGGAGCTGTTTTTT
v_gene: TRBV5-1; j_gene: TRBJ2-1; d_gene: TRBD2; abundance: .; CDR3aa: CASSLGGLAGNEQFF; CDR3nt: TGCGCCAGCAGCTTGGGGGGACTAGCGGGGAATGAGCAGTTCTTC
v_gene: TRBV9; j_gene: TRBJ2-1; d_gene: .; abundance: .; CDR3aa: CASSVVQGTLYNEQFF; CDR3nt: TGTGCCAGCAGCGTAGTTCAGGGAACGCTCTACAATGAGCAGTTCTTC
v_gene: TRBV7-2; j_gene: TRBJ1-2; d_gene: .; abundance: .; CDR3aa: CASSFPPGGYTF; CDR3nt: TGTGCCAGCAGCTTCCCTCCGGGAGGCTACACCTTC
v_gene: TRBV4-1; j_gene: TRBJ2-7; d_gene: .; abundance: .; CDR3aa: CASSQPGERSDEQYF; CDR3nt: TGCGCCAGCAGCCAACCAGGGGAGAGGTCGGACGAGCAGTACTTC
v_gene: TRBV4-3; j_gene: TRBJ2-1; d_gene: .; abundance: .; CDR3aa: CASSQEGGRSYNEQFF; CDR3nt: TGCGCCAGCAGCCAAGAGGGTGGGCGTTCCTACAATGAGCAGTTCTTC
v_gene: TRBV15; j_gene: TRBJ2-7; d_gene: TRBD1; abundance: .; CDR3aa: CATSRVRGQGTYEQYF; CDR3nt: TGTGCCACCAGCAGAGTCCGGGGACAGGGAACCTACGAGCAGTACTTC
v_gene: TRBV15; j_gene: TRBJ2-4; d_gene: .; abundance: .; CDR3aa: CATSRDMKNIQYF; CDR3nt: TGTGCCACCAGCAGAGATATGAAAAACATTCAGTACTTC